Listed here is a single T cell receptor beta chain. Its antigen is currently not known. Base qualities are not provided; no much larger clone lies one nucleotide away. This sample was taken from a study of T cell changes during pregnancy in multiple sclerosis (dated by TCRdb to 2018 to 2020). In the study overall: In women with multiple sclerosis, the researchers looked at how the T cell repertoire shifted as pregnancy progressed.

V sheds 8 bases and J sheds 4 bases, leaving 11 bases between their ends. The CDR3 holds 13 amino acids from the cysteine to the phenylalanine. CDR3 DNA only is kept here, 39 bases in frame from base 1. The germline V gene gives CDR1 as SNHLY and CDR2 as FYNNEI. The library was obtained by the immunoSEQ multiplex PCR assay. Not all clones reach the TCRdb copy of this immuneACCESS table, which keeps in-frame sequences only. Checked studies attribute under half of the gap to unresolved V genes and leave the rest unexplained. Here the sample has tens of thousands of clones; roughly nine tenths occur a single time. The ten largest account for roughly 5% of the sample.

The source was CD8+ T cells from peripheral blood mononuclear cells, collected before pregnancy. The clonotype comes from a female donor with multiple sclerosis, enrolled in a pregnancy study. This chain is built from TRBV2 and TRBJ2-2, with TRBD2 as a weak D call on 6 bases. The DNA sequence is TGTGCCAGCGGGGGGACCTCCACCGGGGAGCTGTTTTTT. It encodes CASGGTSTGELFF.